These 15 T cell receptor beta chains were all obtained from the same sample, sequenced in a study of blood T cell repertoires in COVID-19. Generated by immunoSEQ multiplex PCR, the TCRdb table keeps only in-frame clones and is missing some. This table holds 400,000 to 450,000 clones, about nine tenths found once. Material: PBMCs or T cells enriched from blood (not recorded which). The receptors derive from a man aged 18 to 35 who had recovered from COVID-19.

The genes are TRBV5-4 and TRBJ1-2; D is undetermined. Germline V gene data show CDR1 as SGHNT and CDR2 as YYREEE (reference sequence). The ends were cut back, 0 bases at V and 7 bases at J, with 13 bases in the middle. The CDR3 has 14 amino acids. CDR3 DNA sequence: TGTGCCAGCAGCTTGGATGGGAGCGGGAGTGGCTACACCTTC. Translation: CASSLDGSGSGYTF.

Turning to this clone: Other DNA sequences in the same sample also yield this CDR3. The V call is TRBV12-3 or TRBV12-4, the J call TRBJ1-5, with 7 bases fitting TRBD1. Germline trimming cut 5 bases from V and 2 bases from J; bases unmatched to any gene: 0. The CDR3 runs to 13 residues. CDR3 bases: TGTGCCAGCAGTACAGGGGGCAATCAGCCCCAGCATTTT. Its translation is CASSTGGNQPQHF.

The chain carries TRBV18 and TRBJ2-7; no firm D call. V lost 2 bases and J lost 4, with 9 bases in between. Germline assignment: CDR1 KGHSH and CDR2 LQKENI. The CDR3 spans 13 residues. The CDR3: CASSPTQIYEQYF. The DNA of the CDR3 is TGTGCCAGCTCACCAACGCAGATTTACGAGCAGTACTTC.

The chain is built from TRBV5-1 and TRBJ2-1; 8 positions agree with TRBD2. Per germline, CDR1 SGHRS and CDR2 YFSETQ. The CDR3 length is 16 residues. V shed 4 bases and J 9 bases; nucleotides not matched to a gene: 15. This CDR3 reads CASSPGGSGGSGEQFF. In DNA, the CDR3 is TGCGCCAGCAGCCCGGGGGGAAGCGGGGGATCAGGTGAGCAGTTCTTC.

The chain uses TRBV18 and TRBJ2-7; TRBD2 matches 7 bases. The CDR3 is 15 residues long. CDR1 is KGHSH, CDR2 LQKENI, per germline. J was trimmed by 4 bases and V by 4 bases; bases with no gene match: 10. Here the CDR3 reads CASSQGPAGIYEQYF. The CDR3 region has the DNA TGTGCCAGCTCACAAGGCCCAGCGGGGATATACGAGCAGTACTTC.

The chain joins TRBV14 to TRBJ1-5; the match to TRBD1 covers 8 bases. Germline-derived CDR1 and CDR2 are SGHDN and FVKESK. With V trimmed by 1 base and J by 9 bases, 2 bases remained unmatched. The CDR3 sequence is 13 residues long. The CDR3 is CASSQGTGWPQHF. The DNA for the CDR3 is TGTGCCAGCAGCCAAGGGACAGGGTGGCCCCAGCATTTT.

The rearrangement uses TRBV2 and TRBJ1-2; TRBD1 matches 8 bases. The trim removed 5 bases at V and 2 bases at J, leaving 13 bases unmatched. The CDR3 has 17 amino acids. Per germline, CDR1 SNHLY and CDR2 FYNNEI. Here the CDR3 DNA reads TGTGCCAGCAGTCGGCGAACCTCAGGGGGCTCGAACTATGGCTACACCTTC. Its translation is CASSRRTSGGSNYGYTF.

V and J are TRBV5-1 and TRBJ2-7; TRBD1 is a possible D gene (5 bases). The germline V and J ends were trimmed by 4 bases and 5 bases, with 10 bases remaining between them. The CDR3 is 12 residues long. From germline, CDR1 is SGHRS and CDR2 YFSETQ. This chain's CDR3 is CASSPATDEQYF. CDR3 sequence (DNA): TGCGCCAGCAGCCCTGCGACAGACGAGCAGTACTTC.

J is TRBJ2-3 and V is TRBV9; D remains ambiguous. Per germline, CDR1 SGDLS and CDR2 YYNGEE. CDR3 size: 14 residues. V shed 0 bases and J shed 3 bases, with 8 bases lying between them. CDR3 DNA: TGTGCCAGCAGCGTAGTTGGCTCGACAGATACGCAGTATTTT. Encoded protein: CASSVVGSTDTQYF.

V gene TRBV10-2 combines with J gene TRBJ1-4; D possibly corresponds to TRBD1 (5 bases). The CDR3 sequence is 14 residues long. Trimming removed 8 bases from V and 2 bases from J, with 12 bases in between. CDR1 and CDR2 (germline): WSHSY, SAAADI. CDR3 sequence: CASRPRATNEKLFF. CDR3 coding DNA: TGCGCCAGCCGTCCCAGGGCCACTAATGAAAAACTGTTTTTT.

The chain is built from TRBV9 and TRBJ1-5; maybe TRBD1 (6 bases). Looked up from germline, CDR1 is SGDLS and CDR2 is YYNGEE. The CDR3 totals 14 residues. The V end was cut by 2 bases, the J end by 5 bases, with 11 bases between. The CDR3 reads CASSVDPGDQPQHF. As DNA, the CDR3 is TGTGCCAGCAGCGTGGACCCAGGGGATCAGCCCCAGCATTTT.

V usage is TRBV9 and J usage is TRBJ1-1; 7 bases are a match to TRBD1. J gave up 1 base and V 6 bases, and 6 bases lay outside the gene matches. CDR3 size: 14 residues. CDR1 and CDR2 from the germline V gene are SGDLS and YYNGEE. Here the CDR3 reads CASTRDSSNTEAFF. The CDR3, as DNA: TGTGCCAGCACGCGGGACAGCTCGAACACTGAAGCTTTCTTT.

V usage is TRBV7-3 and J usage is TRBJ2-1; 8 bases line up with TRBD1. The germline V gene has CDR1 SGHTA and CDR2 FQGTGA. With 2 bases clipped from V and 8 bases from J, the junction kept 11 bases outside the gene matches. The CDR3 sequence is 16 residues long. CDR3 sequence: CASSLDGGQGFYEQFF. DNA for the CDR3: TGTGCCAGCAGCTTAGACGGTGGACAGGGTTTTTATGAGCAGTTCTTC.

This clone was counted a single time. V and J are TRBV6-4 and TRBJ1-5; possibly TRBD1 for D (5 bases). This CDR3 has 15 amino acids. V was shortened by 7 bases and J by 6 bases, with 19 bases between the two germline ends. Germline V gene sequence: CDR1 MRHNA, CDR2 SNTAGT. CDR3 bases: TGTGCCAGCACCACGGGTCGCAGGAGGGGTCAGCCCCAGCATTTT. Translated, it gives CASTTGRRRGQPQHF.

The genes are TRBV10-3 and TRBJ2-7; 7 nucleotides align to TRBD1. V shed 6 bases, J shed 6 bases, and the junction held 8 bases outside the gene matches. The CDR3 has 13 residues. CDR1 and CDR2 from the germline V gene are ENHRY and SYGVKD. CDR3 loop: CAIRGTDVGEQYF. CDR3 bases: TGTGCCATCAGGGGGACAGATGTAGGCGAGCAGTACTTC.